The next 8 T cell receptor beta chains were all read from a single sample in a study of T cells after yellow fever vaccination. In TCRdb, the 5' RACE reads were re-called with MiXCR into one record per CDR3 protein. The data show some 340,000 distinct CDR3 sequences, over 4% seen once. The sample here was PBMCs, taken 5 days after the yellow fever booster vaccination. Every receptor here comes from a man younger than 35 who received the YFV17D yellow fever vaccine.

V and J are TRBV6-2 or TRBV6-3 and TRBJ2-7; 13 bases agree with TRBD2. V shed 5 bases and J 4 bases; nucleotides not matched to a gene: 2. This CDR3 has 14 residues. Germline V gene sequence: CDR1 MNHEY, CDR2 SVGEGT. The CDR3 coding sequence is TGTGCCAGCAGTGTGACTAGCGGGGGGTACGAGCAGTACTTC. It specifies CASSVTSGGYEQYF.

The CDR3 protein is CSARPTGLLYNEQFF. The CDR3 DNA reads as TGCAGTGCTAGGCCAACAGGGCTCCTGTACAATGAGCAGTTCTTC. The chain is built from TRBV20-1 and TRBJ2-1, with D perhaps matching TRBD1 (6 bases). The CDR3 extends over 15 amino acids. Trimming removed 3 bases at V and 4 bases at J, with 16 bases between. CDR1 and CDR2 from the germline V gene are DFQATT and SNEGSKA (reference sequence).

The chain recombines TRBV20-1 with TRBJ1-4; no definite D call. This CDR3 comprises 15 residues. The V gene's germline CDR1 is DFQATT and CDR2 SNEGSKA (reference sequence). Trimming stripped 0 bases from V and 0 bases from J, with 8 bases between. The DNA for the CDR3 is TGCAGTGCTAGAGAGACCAGTGCAACTAATGAAAAACTGTTTTTT. It codes for CSARETSATNEKLFF.

The V call is TRBV6-5, the J call TRBJ1-1; D possibly corresponds to TRBD1 (6 bases). V shed 0 bases and J shed 0 bases, with 11 bases lying between them. The CDR3 spans 16 residues. The germline gives CDR1 MNHEY, CDR2 SVGAGI. Here the CDR3 DNA reads TGTGCCAGCAGTTACTCGAGGCAGGGGATGAACACTGAAGCTTTCTTT. This codes for CASSYSRQGMNTEAFF.

This clonotype was seen many times. The chain combines TRBV5-1 with TRBJ1-2; D not certain. The CDR3 consists of 13 residues. Germline-derived CDR1 and CDR2 are SGHRS and YFSETQ. V lost 9 bases and J lost 4, with 16 bases in between. The DNA for the CDR3 is TGCGCCACCTCCACCTCAAGCAGCTATGGCTACACCTTC. Translating gives CATSTSSSYGYTF.

The V gene is TRBV7-2, the J gene TRBJ1-2, with 8 positions matching TRBD1. V shed 5 bases and J 8 bases; nucleotides not matched to a gene: 7. The germline V gene encodes CDR1 SGHTA and CDR2 FQGNSA. The CDR3 consists of 13 residues. CDR3 sequence reads: CASSEQTGGGYTF. The CDR3 nucleotides read TGTGCCAGCAGCGAACAAACAGGGGGGGGCTACACCTTC.

In this sample, this clonotype turned up a few times. The chain has TRBV6-1 and TRBJ2-2; TRBD2 matches at 8 bases. With V trimmed by 7 bases and J by 3 bases, 10 bases remained unmatched. The germline gives CDR1 MNHNS, CDR2 SASEGT. This CDR3 has 16 amino acids. This CDR3 reads CASNRAGGADTGELFF. The CDR3 bases are TGTGCCAGCAATAGAGCCGGGGGGGCGGACACCGGGGAGCTGTTTTTT.

This clonotype was recorded a few times. V gene TRBV12-3 or TRBV12-4 combines with J gene TRBJ1-2; TRBD1 matches 7 bases. The CDR3 has 15 amino acids. Losses at the gene ends were 6 bases for V and 5 bases for J; bases not matched to a gene: 12. In DNA, the CDR3 is TGTGCCAGCAGGCTAGATCCTAGCAGGGGGTATGGCTACACCTTC. It codes for CASRLDPSRGYGYTF.